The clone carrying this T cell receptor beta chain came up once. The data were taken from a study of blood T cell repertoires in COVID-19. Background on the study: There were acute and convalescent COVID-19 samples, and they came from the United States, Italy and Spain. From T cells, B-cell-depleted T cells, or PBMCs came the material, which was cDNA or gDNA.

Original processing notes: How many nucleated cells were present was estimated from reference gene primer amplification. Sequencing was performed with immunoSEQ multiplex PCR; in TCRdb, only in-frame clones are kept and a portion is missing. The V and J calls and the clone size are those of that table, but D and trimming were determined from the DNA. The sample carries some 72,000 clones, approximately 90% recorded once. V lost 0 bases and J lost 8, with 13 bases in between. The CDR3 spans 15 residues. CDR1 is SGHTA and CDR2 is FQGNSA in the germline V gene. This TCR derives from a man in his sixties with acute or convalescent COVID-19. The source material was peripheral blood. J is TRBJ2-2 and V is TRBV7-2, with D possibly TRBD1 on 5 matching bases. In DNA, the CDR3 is TGTGCCAGCAGCTTAGCGGAAAGGGGCAGGGGGGAGCTGTTTTTT. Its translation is CASSLAERGRGELFF.